This entry lists 26 T cell receptor beta chains sequenced from one sample in a study of T-cell reconstitution after alpha-beta-depleted transplantation in children. This sample's TCRbeta library carried unique molecular identifier barcodes. TCRdb used MiXCR to reprocess the PCR reads, holding one entry per CDR3 protein. The profile covers 490,000 or so distinct CDR3 sequences, with roughly a tenth appearing a single time and around 2% taken by the ten largest. Source: PBMCs, taken before TCRalphabeta/CD19-depleted stem cell transplant. The receptors come from a child aged 2-15 years with inherited bone marrow failure, due to receive a stem cell transplant.

Comments on this clonotype: A much larger clone is a single base away; this may be a read error. The J gene is TRBJ1-1, the V gene TRBV12-3 or TRBV12-4, with D possibly matching TRBD1 (6 bases). The CDR3 runs to 13 residues. Trimming removed 8 bases at V and 4 bases at J, with 14 bases between. CDR3 protein: CASGRGLSTEAFF. The DNA of the CDR3 is TGTGCCAGCGGCCGGGGGCTGAGCACTGAAGCTTTCTTT.

The table lists this clonotype with many counts. The chain couples TRBV2 to TRBJ2-7; TRBD1 might be the D (6 bases). The V end was cut by 6 bases, the J end by 6 bases, with 9 bases between. The CDR3 length is 11 residues. Germline V gives CDR1 SNHLY, CDR2 FYNNEI. This CDR3 is CASRVRGEQYF. CDR3 coding DNA: TGTGCCAGCAGAGTCAGGGGCGAGCAGTACTTC. Full variable domain (rest looked up from reference TRBV2 and TRBJ2-7): EPEVTQTPSHQVTQMGQEVILRCVPISNHLYFYWYRQILGQKVEFLVSFYNNEISEKSEIFDDQFSVERPDGSNFTLKIRSTKLEDSAMYFCASRVRGEQYFGPGTRLTVT.

This clonotype occurred a few times. V gene TRBV7-9 combines with J gene TRBJ2-7, with TRBD2 identical over 7 bases. The CDR3 has 14 amino acids. Germline V gene sequence: CDR1 SEHNR, CDR2 FQNEAQ (reference sequence). Trimming removed 2 bases from V and 3 bases from J; junction bases left unmatched: 4. The CDR3 loop reads CASSLTSESYEQYF. DNA for the CDR3: TGTGCCAGCAGCTTAACTAGCGAAAGCTACGAGCAGTACTTC.

The rearrangement uses TRBV29-1 and TRBJ1-2, with D tentatively TRBD1 (5 bases). V shed 1 base and J shed 6 bases, with 21 bases lying between them. This CDR3 has 16 residues. CDR1 is SQVTM and CDR2 is ANQGSEA in the germline V gene. CDR3 loop: CSVEGYKGSARDGYTF. The CDR3 bases are TGCAGCGTTGAAGGTTATAAGGGCAGTGCCAGGGATGGCTACACCTTC.

In DNA, the CDR3 is TGTGCCAGCAGCGGTACGACAGGGCCAGAGACCCAGTACTTC. Its protein is CASSGTTGPETQYF. This rearrangement joins TRBV12-3 or TRBV12-4 to TRBJ2-5, with TRBD1 identical over 7 bases. V trimming: 6 bases; J trimming: 4 bases; junction bases outside the gene matches: 8. The CDR3 covers 14 residues.

This clonotype occurred many times. The V and J genes are TRBV27 and TRBJ2-7, with D uncertain. CDR3 length: 13 residues. Per germline, CDR1 MNHEY and CDR2 SMNVEV (reference sequence). V dropped 4 bases and J dropped 0 bases, with 7 bases sitting between them. The CDR3 protein is CASSSYSSYEQYF. The CDR3 DNA follows: TGTGCCAGCAGTTCTTATAGCTCCTACGAGCAGTACTTC.

This clonotype was recorded at least ten times. The chain employs TRBV6-1 and TRBJ2-1, with 8 nucleotides matching TRBD2. The CDR3 contains 14 residues. Germline V gives CDR1 MNHNS, CDR2 SASEGT. With 8 bases clipped from V and 5 bases from J, the junction kept 8 bases outside the gene matches. The CDR3 loop reads CASGSLAGDNEQFF. The CDR3 coding sequence is TGTGCCAGCGGAAGCCTAGCGGGCGACAATGAGCAGTTCTTC.

This clonotype was picked up many times. The rearrangement links TRBV7-9 to TRBJ2-2, with unresolved D. The CDR3 contains 11 residues. The germline V and J ends were trimmed by 2 bases and 8 bases, with 3 bases remaining between them. Germline values: CDR1 SEHNR, CDR2 FQNEAQ (reference sequence). CDR3 bases: TGTGCCAGCAGCTTATTTGGGGAGCTGTTTTTT. This translates into CASSLFGELFF.

This clonotype was counted many times. The rearrangement joins TRBV7-6 to TRBJ2-2; D possibly matches TRBD1 or TRBD2 (5 bases each). This CDR3 has 17 residues. Deletions cut 5 bases from V and 2 bases from J, with 18 bases between. Germline lookup yields CDR1 SGHVS and CDR2 FNYEAQ. CDR3 region: CASSPNTGTTNTGELFF. CDR3 nucleotide sequence: TGTGCCAGCAGCCCAAATACCGGGACCACAAACACCGGGGAGCTGTTTTTT. The full variable domain, rest sourced from reference TRBV7-6 and TRBJ2-2, is GAGVSQSPRYKVTKRGQDVALRCDPISGHVSLYWYRQALGQGPEFLTYFNYEAQQDKSGLPNDRFSAERPEGSISTLTIQRTEQRDSAMYRCASSPNTGTTNTGELFFGEGSRLTVL.

This clonotype was counted ten times or more. The V call is TRBV4-3, the J call TRBJ2-7, with TRBD1 identical over 7 bases. V dropped 1 base and J dropped 4; count of bases not matched to a gene: 4. This CDR3 spans 14 amino acids. CDR1 and CDR2 from the germline V gene are LGHNA and YSLEER. CDR3 in amino acids: CASSQASRGYEQYF. CDR3 sequence (DNA): TGCGCCAGCAGCCAAGCTAGCAGGGGGTACGAGCAGTACTTC.

This clonotype was seen many times. The gene calls are TRBV24-1 and TRBJ2-3; D unclear. V was pared by 7 bases and J by 2 bases, with 3 bases between. The CDR3 contains 11 residues. Per germline, CDR1 KGHDR and CDR2 SFDVKD. The CDR3: CATSHTDTQYF. For the CDR3, the DNA is TGTGCCACCAGCCACACAGATACGCAGTATTTT.

The CDR3 bases are TGTGCCAGCAGCATACCCCCGGGACTAGCTAGGGACGAGCAGTACTTC. Its translation: CASSIPPGLARDEQYF. V and J are TRBV7-2 and TRBJ2-7; TRBD2 aligns across 9 bases. CDR1 SGHTA and CDR2 FQGNSA come from the germline V gene. V shed 5 bases and J 5 bases; nucleotides not matched to a gene: 13. This CDR3 region has 16 residues.

This clonotype was seen a few times. V is TRBV27 and J is TRBJ2-7; perhaps TRBD1 as D (6 bases). V lost 4 bases and J 4 bases, leaving 20 bases between the germline ends. The CDR3 has 16 residues. Germline V gene sequence: CDR1 MNHEY, CDR2 SMNVEV (reference sequence). CDR3 protein: CASSSPVGALVYEQYF. The DNA for the CDR3 is TGTGCCAGCAGTTCGCCGGTGGGGGCCCTAGTGTACGAGCAGTACTTC.

The table lists this clonotype with many counts. This chain joins TRBV6-2 or TRBV6-3 and TRBJ2-7; 7 bases are a match to TRBD1. CDR1 MNHEY and CDR2 SVGEGT come from the germline V gene. The CDR3 is made up of 14 amino acids. J lost 2 bases, V lost 6 bases, and 7 bases had no gene match. This chain's CDR3 is CASRAPGGPYEQYF. CDR3 DNA sequence: TGTGCCAGCAGGGCCCCAGGGGGTCCCTACGAGCAGTACTTC.

As for this clonotype: A much larger clonotype is one base distant, so this may be a read error. The DNA for the CDR3 is TGTGCCACCAGCGACCGGGGGACCCAGTACTTC. Residues: CATSDRGTQYF. J is TRBJ2-5 and V is TRBV15; the D gene is possibly TRBD2 (5 bases). CDR3 length: 11 residues. The germline gives CDR1 LNHNV, CDR2 YYDKDF (reference sequence). V was pared by 5 bases and J by 7 bases, with 8 bases between.

The sample holds many counts of this clonotype. The rearrangement links TRBV3-1 to TRBJ2-1; TRBD2 aligns across 8 bases. J was trimmed by 8 bases and V by 4 bases; bases with no gene match: 7. The CDR3 sequence is 14 residues long. The germline CDR1 and CDR2 sequences are LGHDT and YNNKEL (reference sequence). In DNA, the CDR3 is TGTGCCAGCAGCCTAGCGGGATACGAGCATGAGCAGTTCTTC. This codes for CASSLAGYEHEQFF.

The gene calls are TRBV12-3 or TRBV12-4 and TRBJ1-1; D ambiguous. The V gene lost 7 bases and the J gene lost 1 base, with 16 bases spanning the gap. This CDR3 region has 15 residues. DNA for the CDR3: TGTGCCAGCACCTCTAAGTACGGCCAGAACACTGAAGCTTTCTTT. It encodes CASTSKYGQNTEAFF.

Many counts were recorded for this clonotype. The V call is TRBV3-1, the J call TRBJ2-1, with unresolved D. Trimming pared 4 bases from V and 0 bases from J, leaving 16 bases between. Germline lookup yields CDR1 LGHDT and CDR2 YNNKEL (reference sequence). The CDR3 consists of 17 residues. The CDR3 region has the DNA TGTGCCAGCAGCCCCTCTGGCGAAACCCTCTCCTACAATGAGCAGTTCTTC. It codes for CASSPSGETLSYNEQFF.

The chain couples TRBV12-3 or TRBV12-4 to TRBJ2-5; possible D gene TRBD2, 6 bases. The V end was cut by 11 bases, the J end by 4 bases, with 35 bases between. There are 19 residues in the CDR3. In DNA form, the CDR3 reads TGTGCCTTCAGTTTAGCGCCCGGGGATTGGGGAGGCGGACGAGAGACCCAGTACTTC. It is translated as CAFSLAPGDWGGGRETQYF.

This clonotype came up many times. The rearrangement uses TRBV7-9 and TRBJ2-5; TRBD1 matches 7 bases. The germline CDR1 and CDR2 sequences are SEHNR and FQNEAQ (reference sequence). V shed 0 bases and J 3 bases; nucleotides not matched to a gene: 7. The CDR3 length is 16 residues. CDR3 DNA: TGTGCCAGCAGCTTAGCTAAGACAGGGTGGAAAGAGACCCAGTACTTC. It specifies CASSLAKTGWKETQYF.

J is TRBJ1-2 and V is TRBV27; 11 bases match TRBD1. The CDR3 extends over 12 amino acids. Per germline, CDR1 MNHEY and CDR2 SMNVEV (reference sequence). The V segment lost 8 bases and the J segment 8 bases; nucleotides outside the gene matches: 4. CDR3 protein: CASGTGGWGYTF. In DNA form, the CDR3 reads TGTGCCAGCGGGACAGGGGGTTGGGGCTACACCTTC.

This chain links TRBV18 with TRBJ2-5; TRBD2 matches 7 bases. The ends lost 3 bases at V and 5 bases at J; junction bases unmatched: 6. This CDR3 has 14 amino acids. The germline gives CDR1 KGHSH, CDR2 LQKENI. CDR3 residues: CASSPGGLSETQYF. CDR3 nucleotides: TGTGCCAGCTCACCGGGAGGGTTGAGTGAGACCCAGTACTTC.

Ten or more counts support this clonotype. The chain combines TRBV6-2 or TRBV6-3 with TRBJ2-2; 7 nucleotides line up with TRBD2. The J segment lost 5 bases and the V segment lost 2 bases, leaving 14 bases of the junction unmatched. The CDR3 contains 18 residues. From germline, CDR1 is MNHEY and CDR2 SVGEGT. In nucleotides, the CDR3 is TGTGCCAGCAGTTACCTCCCCTCACTAGCGAAGGGGACCGGGGAGCTGTTTTTT. Residues: CASSYLPSLAKGTGELFF.

In this sample, this clonotype turned up many times. The rearrangement joins TRBV9 to TRBJ2-1; 9 positions agree with TRBD2. The germline V gene encodes CDR1 SGDLS and CDR2 YYNGEE. With V trimmed by 0 bases and J by 8 bases, 9 bases remained unmatched. The CDR3 is 16 residues long. The CDR3 loop reads CASSVGVSGSWDEQFF. In nucleotides, the CDR3 is TGTGCCAGCAGCGTAGGGGTTAGCGGGAGCTGGGATGAGCAGTTCTTC.

This clonotype has more than one count but fewer than ten. V is TRBV6-5 and J is TRBJ2-1, with D perhaps TRBD2 (6 bases). Germline loops: CDR1 MNHEY, CDR2 SVGAGI. The V gene lost 4 bases and the J gene lost 6 bases, with 7 bases spanning the gap. There are 12 residues in the CDR3. CDR3 region: CASSWGLNEQFF. In nucleotides, the CDR3 is TGTGCCAGCAGTTGGGGACTCAATGAGCAGTTCTTC.

This clonotype was seen many times. The chain recombines TRBV27 with TRBJ2-7, with 7 nucleotides matching TRBD2. With 0 bases clipped from V and 3 bases from J, the junction kept 2 bases outside the gene matches. The length of the CDR3 is 14 residues. Germline V gene sequence: CDR1 MNHEY, CDR2 SMNVEV (reference sequence). The CDR3 loop reads CASSLSSGRYEQYF. The CDR3 DNA sequence: TGTGCCAGCAGTTTATCTAGCGGGCGCTACGAGCAGTACTTC.